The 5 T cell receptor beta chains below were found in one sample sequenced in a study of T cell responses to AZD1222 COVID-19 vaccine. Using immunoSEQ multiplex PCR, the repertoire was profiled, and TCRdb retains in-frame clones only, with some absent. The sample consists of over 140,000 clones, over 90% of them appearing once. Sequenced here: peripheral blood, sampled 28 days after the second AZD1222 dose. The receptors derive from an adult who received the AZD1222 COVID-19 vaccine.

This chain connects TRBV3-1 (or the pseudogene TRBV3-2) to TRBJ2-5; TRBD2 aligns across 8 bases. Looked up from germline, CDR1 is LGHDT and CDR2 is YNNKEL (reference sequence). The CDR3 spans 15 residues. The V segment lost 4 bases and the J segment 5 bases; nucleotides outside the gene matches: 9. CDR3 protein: CASSRPSGGAETQYF. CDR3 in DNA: TGTGCCAGCAGCCGACCCAGCGGGGGCGCGGAGACCCAGTACTTC.

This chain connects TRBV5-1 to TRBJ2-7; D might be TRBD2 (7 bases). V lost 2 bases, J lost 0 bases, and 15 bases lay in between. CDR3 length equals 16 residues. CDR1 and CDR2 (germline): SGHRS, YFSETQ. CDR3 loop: CASSFLSGDISYEQYF. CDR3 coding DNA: TGCGCCAGCAGCTTTTTGAGCGGGGACATCTCCTACGAGCAGTACTTC.

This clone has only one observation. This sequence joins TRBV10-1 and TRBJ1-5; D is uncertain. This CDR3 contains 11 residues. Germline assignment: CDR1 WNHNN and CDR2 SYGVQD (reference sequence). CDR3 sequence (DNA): TGCGTCCTTTCCGGCCCGAAGCCCCAGCATTTT. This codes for CVLSGPKPQHF.

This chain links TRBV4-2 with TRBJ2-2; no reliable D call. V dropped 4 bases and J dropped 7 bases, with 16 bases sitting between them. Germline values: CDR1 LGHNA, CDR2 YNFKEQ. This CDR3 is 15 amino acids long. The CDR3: CASSPRARAGGELFF. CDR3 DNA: TGTGCCAGCAGCCCTAGGGCCCGGGCTGGCGGGGAGCTGTTTTTT.

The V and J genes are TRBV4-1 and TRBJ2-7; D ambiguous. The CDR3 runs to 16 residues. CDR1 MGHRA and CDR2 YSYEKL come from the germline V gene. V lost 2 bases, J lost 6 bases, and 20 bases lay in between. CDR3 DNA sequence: TGCGCCAGCAGCCAATCGATGAGGACCGGCCGCCCCGAGCAGTACTTC. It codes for CASSQSMRTGRPEQYF.